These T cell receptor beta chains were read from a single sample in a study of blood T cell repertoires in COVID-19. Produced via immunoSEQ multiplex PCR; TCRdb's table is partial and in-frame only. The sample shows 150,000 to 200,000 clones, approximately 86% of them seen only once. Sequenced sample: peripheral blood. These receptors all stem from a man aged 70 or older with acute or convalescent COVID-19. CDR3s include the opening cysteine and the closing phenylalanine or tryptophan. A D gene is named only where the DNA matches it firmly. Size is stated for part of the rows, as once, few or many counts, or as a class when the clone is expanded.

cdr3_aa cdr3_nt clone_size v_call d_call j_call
CAWSPRGGSQPQHF TGTGCCTGGTCCCCTCGAGGGGGCAGTCAGCCCCAGCATTTT - TRBV30 TRBD1 TRBJ1-5
CASSPGTAWNEQFF TGTGCCAGCAGTCCCGGGACAGCGTGGAATGAGCAGTTCTTC - TRBV6-5 TRBD1 TRBJ2-1
CASSSQPGGEQFF TGTGCCAGCAGCTCACAGCCAGGGGGGGAGCAGTTCTTC once TRBV7-2 - TRBJ2-1
CASLTSGSSVDEQFF TGTGCCAGCCTGACTAGCGGGAGTTCTGTCGATGAGCAGTTCTTC - TRBV7-9 TRBD2 TRBJ2-1
CASMTRRGTNEKLFF TGTGCCAGCATGACAAGAAGGGGAACTAATGAAAAACTGTTTTTT - TRBV2 - TRBJ1-4
CASTTGGADTQYF TGTGCCAGCACCACTGGGGGGGCAGATACGCAGTATTTT - TRBV25-1 TRBD2 TRBJ2-3
CAIRKAASTDTQYF TGTGCCATCAGAAAAGCGGCTAGCACAGATACGCAGTATTTT - TRBV10-3 - TRBJ2-3
CAWSTTGATNEKLFF TGTGCCTGGAGTACTACAGGGGCAACTAATGAAAAACTGTTTTTT - TRBV30 TRBD1 TRBJ1-4
CASRPDRDNEKLFF TGTGCCAGTAGACCCGACAGAGATAATGAAAAACTGTTTTTT few TRBV19 - TRBJ1-4
CAGDWDTQYF TGTGCCGGGGACTGGGATACGCAGTATTTT - TRBV7-9 - TRBJ2-3
CASSLVARGSYEQYF TGTGCCAGCAGCTTAGTAGCCAGGGGGTCCTACGAGCAGTACTTC once TRBV7-9 TRBD1 TRBJ2-7
CASSSVVQESPLHF TGTGCCAGCAGTTCGGTCGTCCAGGAATCACCCCTCCACTTT - TRBV27 - TRBJ1-6
CASADRMNQPQHF TGTGCCAGTGCGGACAGAATGAATCAGCCCCAGCATTTT - TRBV2 - TRBJ1-5
CASSLLNRGTNEKLFF TGTGCCAGCAGCTTACTGAACAGGGGGACTAATGAAAAACTGTTTTTT once TRBV7-3 TRBD1 TRBJ1-4